The next 13 T cell receptor beta chains were all read from a single sample in a study of shared T cell receptors in the human thymus. The protocol was immunoSEQ multiplex PCR, while the TCRdb copy is restricted to in-frame clones and leaves out a portion. The data show approximately 400,000 clones, with 95% seen just once and roughly 0.02% held by the top ten. Input material: thymocytes. The origin of the receptors is a human donor.

The chain links TRBV7-9 to TRBJ1-1; maybe TRBD1 (6 bases). V dropped 5 bases and J dropped 3 bases, with 19 bases sitting between them. The CDR3 extends over 16 amino acids. Germline V gene sequence: CDR1 SEHNR, CDR2 FQNEAQ (reference sequence). The CDR3 bases are TGTGCCAGCAGCGCATCTCCCGGGACACGACACACTGAAGCTTTCTTT. Protein: CASSASPGTRHTEAFF.

The chain is built from TRBV2 and TRBJ2-3; 9 bases agree with TRBD1. Germline-derived CDR1 and CDR2 are SNHLY and FYNNEI. The CDR3 length is 18 residues. With V trimmed by 1 base and J by 1 base, 9 bases remained unmatched. The CDR3 region is CASSEEEERTGGTDTQYF. CDR3 coding DNA: TGTGCCAGCAGTGAAGAAGAAGAGAGGACAGGGGGCACAGATACGCAGTATTTT.

The chain joins TRBV28 to TRBJ2-1; 9 bases align to TRBD1. The trim removed 2 bases at V and 0 bases at J, leaving 11 bases unmatched. Per germline, CDR1 MDHEN and CDR2 SYDVKM. The CDR3 runs 19 residues. This chain's CDR3 is CASSLAEGQGSLSYNEQFF. DNA of the CDR3: TGTGCCAGCAGTTTAGCGGAGGGACAGGGTTCTCTCTCCTACAATGAGCAGTTCTTC.

This clone was seen just once. This sequence joins TRBV10-1 and TRBJ2-3; no definite D call. CDR1 is WNHNN, CDR2 SYGVQD, per germline (reference sequence). The CDR3 consists of 12 residues. Trimming took off 6 bases at V and 2 bases at J, with 6 bases between the two ends. CDR3 residues: CASSKNTDTQYF. In DNA, the CDR3 is TGCGCCAGCAGCAAGAACACAGATACGCAGTATTTT.

This clone occurred a few times. The chain has TRBV7-2 and TRBJ2-7; 8 bases fit TRBD2. Germline CDR1 is SGHTA and CDR2 is FQGNSA. Trimming took 0 bases from V and 6 from J; bases not matched to a gene: 10. The CDR3 has 16 residues. CDR3 DNA: TGTGCCAGCAGCTTAGCGACCCACGGGAGGGCCTCCGAGCAGTACTTC. The encoded protein is CASSLATHGRASEQYF.

The rearrangement joins TRBV9 to TRBJ2-1, with a weak D call TRBD2 (5 bases). With 3 bases removed from V and 8 bases from J, the gap between germline ends came to 6 bases. This CDR3 spans 11 amino acids. Per germline, CDR1 SGDLS and CDR2 YYNGEE. The CDR3 nucleotides are TGTGCCAGCAGCGCCGGGGATGAGCAGTTCTTC. Its protein product is CASSAGDEQFF.

This clone was counted between two and nine times. The genes are TRBV5-6 and TRBJ2-1; 8 nucleotides align to TRBD1. The CDR3 consists of 16 residues. Germline V gives CDR1 SGHDT, CDR2 YYEEEE. With 6 bases clipped from V and 4 bases from J, the junction kept 12 bases outside the gene matches. The CDR3 coding sequence is TGTGCCAGCACAACTTTCACAGGGGGTTTTTACAATGAGCAGTTCTTC. Amino acids: CASTTFTGGFYNEQFF.

A few counts support this clone. The V gene is TRBV11-2, the J gene TRBJ2-3; D is perhaps TRBD1 (6 bases). The CDR3 covers 16 residues. Germline CDR1 and CDR2: SGHAT and FQNNGV. Trimming removed 2 bases at V and 4 bases at J, with 16 bases between. The CDR3 DNA is TGTGCCAGCAGCTTATCGGGGCACAGGGTAGCAGATACGCAGTATTTT. Encoded protein: CASSLSGHRVADTQYF.

The genes are TRBV6-5 and TRBJ1-2; 10 bases map to TRBD1. The ends lost 6 bases at V and 5 bases at J; junction bases unmatched: 9. The CDR3 has 15 amino acids. Germline assignment: CDR1 MNHEY and CDR2 SVGAGI. CDR3 amino acids: CASSKGQGTSYGYTF. The CDR3 region has the DNA TGTGCCAGCAGCAAGGGACAGGGGACCTCGTATGGCTACACCTTC.

This clone was seen just once. The chain is built from TRBV7-6 and TRBJ2-7, with 10 bases fitting TRBD1. V lost 4 bases to trimming and J lost 2 bases; unmatched junction nucleotides: 11. Germline V gives CDR1 SGHVS, CDR2 FNYEAQ. CDR3 length: 17 amino acids. The CDR3, as DNA: TGTGCCAGCAGCTCAACTATGGACAGGGGGATTACCTACGAGCAGTACTTC. Protein product: CASSSTMDRGITYEQYF.

The chain combines TRBV11-2 with TRBJ2-7; 9 positions match TRBD2. The germline V gene encodes CDR1 SGHAT and CDR2 FQNNGV. There are 19 residues in the CDR3. V dropped 1 base and J dropped 1; count of bases not matched to a gene: 14. The CDR3 sequence is CASSLVFSGSGRPSYEQYF. CDR3 nucleotide sequence: TGTGCCAGCAGCTTAGTATTTTCCGGGAGCGGGAGGCCTTCCTACGAGCAGTACTTC.

The rearrangement links TRBV28 to TRBJ2-5; 9 nucleotides agree with TRBD1. This CDR3 comprises 17 residues. J was trimmed by 3 bases and V by 5 bases; bases with no gene match: 13. Looked up from germline, CDR1 is MDHEN and CDR2 is SYDVKM. For the CDR3, the DNA is TGTGCCAGCAGTGGACAGGGGATTAGAGAGCGGGAAGAGACCCAGTACTTC. Protein: CASSGQGIREREETQYF.

The J gene is TRBJ2-3, the V gene TRBV5-1; TRBD2 aligns across 13 bases. J was trimmed by 3 bases and V by 0 bases; bases with no gene match: 22. The CDR3 consists of 23 residues. CDR1 is SGHRS and CDR2 is YFSETQ in the germline V gene. The CDR3 reads CASSLESTGPNPTSGRGTDTQYF. In DNA form, the CDR3 reads TGCGCCAGCAGCTTGGAAAGCACAGGCCCTAACCCCACTAGCGGGAGGGGGACAGATACGCAGTATTTT.